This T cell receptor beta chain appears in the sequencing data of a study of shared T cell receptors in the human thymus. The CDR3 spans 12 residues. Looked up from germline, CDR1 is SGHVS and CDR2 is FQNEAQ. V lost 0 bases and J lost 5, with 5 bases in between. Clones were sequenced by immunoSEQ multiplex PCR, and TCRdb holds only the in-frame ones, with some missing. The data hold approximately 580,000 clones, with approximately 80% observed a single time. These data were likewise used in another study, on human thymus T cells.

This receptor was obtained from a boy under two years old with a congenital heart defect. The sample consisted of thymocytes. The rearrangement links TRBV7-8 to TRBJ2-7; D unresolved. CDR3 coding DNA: TGTGCCAGCAGCTTAGCCCTCCACGAGCAGTACTTC. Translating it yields CASSLALHEQYF. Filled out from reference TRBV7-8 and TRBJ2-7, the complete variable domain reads GAGVSQSPRYKVAKRGQDVALRCDPISGHVSLFWYQQALGQGPEFLTYFQNEAQLDKSGLPSDRFFAERPEGSVSTLKIQRTQQEDSAVYLCASSLALHEQYFGPGTRLTVT.